A single sample gave rise to the 5 T cell receptor beta chains below, sequenced in a study of regulatory T cells in long-lasting Graves disease. To make TCR beta libraries, researchers used iRepertoire HTBI primers and Arm-PCR of CDR3 regions. TCRdb fed the multiplex PCR reads into MiXCR, producing one record per CDR3 protein. The data hold approximately 230,000 distinct CDR3 sequences, with around 18% observed a single time. Noted time point: newly diagnosed GD, antithyroid drugs for less than 3 months. There was RNA extracted from PBMCs, and the TCR library was made from it. The specimen was peripheral blood mononuclear cells (PBMCs), collected at new diagnosis, from a patient treated with antithyroid drugs. The receptors shown here come from a female donor with Graves disease.

This clonotype was found many times. The gene calls are TRBV6-1 and TRBJ2-6; 8 nucleotides align to TRBD1. CDR1 MNHNS and CDR2 SASEGT come from the germline V gene. With V trimmed by 5 bases and J by 2 bases, 5 bases remained unmatched. The CDR3 covers 16 residues. The CDR3 nucleotides are TGTGCCAGCAGTCAGAGACAGGGGACTGGGGCCAACGTCCTGACTTTC. Encoded protein: CASSQRQGTGANVLTF.

This clonotype has ten or more counts. The chain combines TRBV11-2 with TRBJ2-1; tentatively, D is TRBD2 (6 bases). Germline V lookup: CDR1 SGHAT, CDR2 FQNNGV. CDR3 length: 12 amino acids. The V end was cut by 6 bases, the J end by 7 bases, with 10 bases between. CDR3 region: CASRPSVNEQFF. CDR3 nucleotide sequence: TGTGCCAGCAGACCTAGCGTAAATGAGCAGTTCTTC.

This clonotype came up many times. This sequence joins TRBV7-9 and TRBJ1-6; perhaps TRBD1 as D (6 bases). The germline CDR1 and CDR2 sequences are SEHNR and FQNEAQ (reference sequence). There are 14 residues in the CDR3. With 7 bases removed from V and 7 bases from J, the gap between germline ends came to 14 bases. The CDR3 coding sequence is TGTGCCAGCAACACGGGGGGGGCAAATTCACCCCTCCACTTT. This sequence encodes CASNTGGANSPLHF.

The chain is built from TRBV7-8 and TRBJ2-1; 7 bases align to TRBD1. J was trimmed by 4 bases and V by 4 bases; bases with no gene match: 13. Germline V gene sequence: CDR1 SGHVS, CDR2 FQNEAQ. The CDR3 is 17 amino acids. As DNA, the CDR3 is TGTGCCAGCAGCTCGAAACCGGGGACAGAATATTACAATGAGCAGTTCTTC. Its protein product is CASSSKPGTEYYNEQFF.

A few counts support this clonotype. The chain carries TRBV4-1 and TRBJ1-1, with no clear D. Germline-derived CDR1 and CDR2 are MGHRA and YSYEKL. The length of the CDR3 is 16 residues. Trimming stripped 0 bases from V and 3 bases from J, with 14 bases between. The CDR3 sequence is CASSQDLTGGYTEAFF. The CDR3 DNA follows: TGCGCCAGCAGCCAAGATCTAACGGGAGGTTACACTGAAGCTTTCTTT.